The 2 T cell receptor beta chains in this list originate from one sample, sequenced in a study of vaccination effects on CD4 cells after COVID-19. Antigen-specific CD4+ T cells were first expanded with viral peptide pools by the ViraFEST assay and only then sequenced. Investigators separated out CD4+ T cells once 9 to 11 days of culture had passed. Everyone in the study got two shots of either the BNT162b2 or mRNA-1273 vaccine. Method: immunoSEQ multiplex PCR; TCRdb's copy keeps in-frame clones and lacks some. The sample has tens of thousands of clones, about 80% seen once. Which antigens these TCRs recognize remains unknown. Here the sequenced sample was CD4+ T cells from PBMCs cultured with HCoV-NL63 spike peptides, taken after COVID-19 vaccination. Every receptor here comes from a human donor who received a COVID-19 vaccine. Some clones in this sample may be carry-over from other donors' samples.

The CDR3 loop reads CASSRGGTGQETQYF. CDR3 DNA sequence: TGTGCCAGCAGCAGAGGGGGGACAGGACAAGAGACCCAGTACTTC. The V and J genes are TRBV5-4 and TRBJ2-5; 8 nucleotides line up with TRBD1. The CDR3 extends over 15 amino acids. CDR1 and CDR2 (germline): SGHNT, YYREEE (reference sequence). V trimming: 4 bases; J trimming: 2 bases; junction bases outside the gene matches: 7. Full variable domain (rest looked up from reference TRBV5-4 and TRBJ2-5): ETGVTQSPTHLIKTRGQQVTLRCSSQSGHNTVSWYQQALGQGPQFIFQYYREEENGRGNFPPRFSGLQFPNYSSELNVNALELDDSALYLCASSRGGTGQETQYFGPGTRLLVL.

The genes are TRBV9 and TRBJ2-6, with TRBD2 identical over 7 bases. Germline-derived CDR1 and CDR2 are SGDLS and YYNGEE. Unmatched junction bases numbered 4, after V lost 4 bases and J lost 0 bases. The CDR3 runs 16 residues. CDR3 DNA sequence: TGTGCCAGCAGCCGCCGGGGGGACTCTGGGGCCAACGTCCTGACTTTC. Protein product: CASSRRGDSGANVLTF.